The subject of this entry is one T cell receptor beta chain. Germline trimming cut 2 bases from V and 2 bases from J; bases unmatched to any gene: 7. Germline CDR1 is GTSNPN and CDR2 is SVGIG (reference sequence). The CDR3 length is 15 residues. In the original workflow: Estimation of nucleated cell counts relied on the amplification of reference gene primers. Profiling relied on immunoSEQ multiplex PCR, and the TCRdb table lists in-frame clones only, not all of them. V and J calls and clone size are given by that table; D and trimming were obtained from the DNA. Among 63,000 or so clones listed, around four fifths were seen once. These data come from a study of blood T cell repertoires in COVID-19. Study-level background: The United States, Italy and Spain provided the acute and convalescent COVID-19 samples. PBMCs, B-cell-depleted T cells, or T cells provided the cDNA or gDNA that made up the material.

Material: peripheral blood. The sequence came from a human donor in a cohort sampled during active COVID-19. This chain connects TRBV30 to TRBJ1-2; 8 bases align to TRBD1. CDR3 residues: CAWSPQTGANYGYTF. CDR3 nucleotide sequence: TGTGCCTGGAGTCCCCAGACAGGGGCGAACTATGGCTACACCTTC.